This is a list of T cell receptor beta chains from one sample in a study of cytomegalovirus exposure and HLA in healthy donors. TCRdb's copy holds only in-frame clones and misses some; the assay was immunoSEQ multiplex PCR. The sample lists about 140,000 clones; more than 60% were seen once. The sample was PBMCs. Receptor source: a female donor in good health and CMV-seronegative. Each CDR3 is given with its conserved first and last residue. A D gene is named only where the DNA matches it firmly. Size values are once, few and many counts, or a class for expanded clones, and some rows have none.

d_call j_call v_call clone_size cdr3_nt cdr3_aa
. TRBJ2-3 TRBV2 . TGTGCCAGCAGTGCCCAACCGTCGGTGGATACGCAGTATTTT CASSAQPSVDTQYF
. TRBJ2-7 TRBV4-1 . TGCGCCAGCAGCCAAGATCGGCCAGGGGTTACCTACGAGCAGTACTTC CASSQDRPGVTYEQYF
TRBD1 TRBJ2-7 TRBV25-1 few TGTGCCAGCATTCGGACAGGGGGCTACGAGCAGTACTTC CASIRTGGYEQYF
. TRBJ1-6 TRBV11-1 . TGTGCCAGCAGCCCCGACACCGACACCTATAATTCACCCCTCCACTTT CASSPDTDTYNSPLHF
TRBD2 TRBJ2-2 TRBV7-8 . TGTGCCAGCAGCTTTCGACTAGCGGGGGCCGCGAACACCGGGGAGCTGTTTTTT CASSFRLAGAANTGELFF
. TRBJ2-1 TRBV29-1 . TGCAGCGTCCGAAACAGTGGCAATGAGCAGTTCTTC CSVRNSGNEQFF
TRBD1 TRBJ1-1 TRBV18 . TGTGCCAGCTCACCTCCTAATCGGGACAGGGTCACTGAAGCTTTCTTT CASSPPNRDRVTEAFF
. TRBJ2-2 TRBV2 few TGTGCCAGCACAGTAGAAACAGGGCGTCCCGGGGAGCTGTTTTTT CASTVETGRPGELFF
TRBD1 TRBJ1-2 TRBV13 . TGTGCCAGCAGCTTAGGGGCGACAGGGAGCGGCTACACCTTC CASSLGATGSGYTF
. TRBJ2-2 TRBV6-6 . TGTGCCAGCAGTTACCCACGCCAGGCGAACACCGGGGAGCTGTTTTTT CASSYPRQANTGELFF
. TRBJ1-1 TRBV7-2 . TGTGCCAGCAGCTTAGTGGCAGGGGAAGGTACTGAAGCTTTCTTT CASSLVAGEGTEAFF
TRBD2 TRBJ2-7 TRBV4-2 . TGTGCCAGCAGTTTTTCAGGCGGGAGTAGTCCCTACGAGCAGTACTTC CASSFSGGSSPYEQYF
TRBD2 TRBJ2-5 TRBV30 . TGTGCCTGGAACTCGGGACTAGCGGGAGTGGCAGAGACCCAGTACTTC CAWNSGLAGVAETQYF
. TRBJ1-6 TRBV6-1 . TGTGCCAGCAGGAAGGGGTGGGTTGGGAATTCACCCCTCCACTTT CASRKGWVGNSPLHF
TRBD1 TRBJ1-1 TRBV28 . TGTGCCAGCAGGGGGACAGGAAACACTGAAGCTTTCTTT CASRGTGNTEAFF
. TRBJ2-7 TRBV6-5 . TGTGCCAGCAGTGACCAGGGTACGTCCTACGAGCAGTACTTC CASSDQGTSYEQYF
. TRBJ2-1 TRBV6-1 . TGTGCCAGCAGTGAAGGATTGACAGGGAGGTCCTACAATGAGCAGTTCTTC CASSEGLTGRSYNEQFF
. TRBJ1-4 TRBV19 . TGTGCCAGTAGAGACGGGTCCACTAATGAAAAACTGTTTTTT CASRDGSTNEKLFF
. TRBJ2-3 TRBV27 . TGTGCCAGCGGGCCAGATACGCAGTATTTT CASGPDTQYF
TRBD1 TRBJ1-5 TRBV6-1 . TGTGCCAGCAGTGAGGACAGGGCCGGACAGCCCCAGCATTTT CASSEDRAGQPQHF
. TRBJ1-6 TRBV19 few TGTGCCAGTAGTATTTCCCCGTCCCGACAGGATTCACCCCTCCACTTT CASSISPSRQDSPLHF
. TRBJ2-3 TRBV5-1 . TGCGCCAGTAAATTAGCTAGCGTTTACACAGATACGCAGTATTTT CASKLASVYTDTQYF
TRBD1 TRBJ2-7 TRBV7-9 few TGTGCCAGCAGCTTAGTTGGGACAGGGGGCGACGAGCAGTACTTC CASSLVGTGGDEQYF
. TRBJ1-6 TRBV4-1 few TGCGCCAGCAGCCAAGTACCCACGGAGAGCTCCTATAATTCACCCCTCCACTTT CASSQVPTESSYNSPLHF
. TRBJ2-7 TRBV19 . TGTGCCAGTAGTGAACCGGGAACCTCTGGGGAGCAGTACTTC CASSEPGTSGEQYF
. TRBJ1-1 TRBV5-5 once TGTGCCAGCAGCTTGTACCTCTCGGCAGGCACTGAAGCTTTCTTT CASSLYLSAGTEAFF
. TRBJ1-1 TRBV6-1 few TGTGCCAGCAGTGATCTACTGGGCTTTCAGACTTTCTTT CASSDLLGFQTFF
TRBD1 TRBJ1-1 TRBV28 few TGTGCCAGCAGTTTACGAGGACAGGGGGCAACTGAAGCTTTCTTT CASSLRGQGATEAFF
TRBD2 TRBJ2-5 TRBV6-6 . TGTGCCAGCAGCTCGCCCCGGGGAGGGGATCAAGAGACCCAGTACTTC CASSSPRGGDQETQYF
. TRBJ2-3 TRBV7-2 . TGTGCCAGCAGCCCATTCACAGATACGCAGTATTTT CASSPFTDTQYF
. TRBJ2-2 TRBV5-1 . TGCGCCAGCAGCTTGGGTGCAGGGCTCGCCGGGGAGCTGTTTTTT CASSLGAGLAGELFF
. TRBJ1-4 TRBV7-6 . TGTGCCAGCAGCACAACAGGGACCAATGAAAAACTGTTTTTT CASSTTGTNEKLFF
TRBD2 TRBJ2-1 TRBV4-1 . TGCGCCAGCAGCCAAGAGGCAGCGGGGGCCCGAGGAGATGAGCAGTTCTTC CASSQEAAGARGDEQFF
. TRBJ1-2 TRBV6-5 . TGTGCCAGCAGCCTTGACATTTATTATGGCTACACCTTC CASSLDIYYGYTF
. TRBJ1-1 TRBV6-6 . TGTGCCAGCAGTTACTGGACAGAGAACACTGAAGCTTTCTTT CASSYWTENTEAFF
. TRBJ1-1 TRBV21-1 . TGTGCCAGCAGCAGGGGGGGTACTGCGAACACTGAAGCTTTCTTT CASSRGGTANTEAFF
. TRBJ1-5 TRBV19 once TGTGCCAGTAGTATAGAAACAGGTTATAGCAATCAGCCCCAGCATTTT CASSIETGYSNQPQHF
. TRBJ1-2 TRBV7-9 . TGTGCCAGCAGCCCCCCCGGGGTGGACGGCTATGGCTACACCTTC CASSPPGVDGYGYTF
TRBD1 TRBJ1-1 TRBV9 few TGTGCCAGCAGCGTAGGAGCGGGACAGGGACCCACTGAAGCTTTCTTT CASSVGAGQGPTEAFF
TRBD2 TRBJ2-5 TRBV7-2 . TGTGCCAGCAGCTTACAGCGGGGGGTAGGGGAGACCCAGTACTTC CASSLQRGVGETQYF
TRBD1 TRBJ2-3 TRBV6-1 . TGTGCCAGCAGTGAATTAGGGACAGCTTCCCCAGATACGCAGTATTTT CASSELGTASPDTQYF
. TRBJ1-5 TRBV7-2 . TGTGCCAGCAGCTTACAGCAGGGGCGCAATCAGCCCCAGCATTTT CASSLQQGRNQPQHF
TRBD1 TRBJ1-5 TRBV19 . TGTGCCAGTACTCTTAGGACAGGGAGTCAGCCCCAGCATTTT CASTLRTGSQPQHF